The 4 T cell receptor beta chains reported below all come from one sample, sequenced in a study of T-cell memory formation after mild COVID-19. MiXCR, run by TCRdb on the 5' RACE reads, gives a single entry per CDR3 protein. The table lists about 170,000 distinct CDR3 sequences, over 10% of them singletons, with approximately 3.3% in the top ten. The sample consisted of PBMCs or a T cell subset sorted from them (not recorded which). The source of these receptors is a young man who had mild COVID-19 (a few samples of this study predate the infection). Cell type and time point are not known.

The gene calls are TRBV5-1 and TRBJ2-7; D might be TRBD1 (5 bases). The V gene's germline CDR1 is SGHRS and CDR2 YFSETQ. The CDR3 is made up of 13 amino acids. Trimming stripped 7 bases from V and 2 bases from J, with 13 bases between. As DNA, the CDR3 is TGCGCCAGCTCACAGGAAGCCCCCTACGAGCAGTACTTC. Translated, it gives CASSQEAPYEQYF. The full variable domain, completed using reference TRBV5-1 and TRBJ2-7, is KAGVTQTPRYLIKTRGQQVTLSCSPISGHRSVSWYQQTPGQGLQFLFEYFSETQRNKGNFPGRFSGRQFSNSRSEMNVSTLELGDSALYLCASSQEAPYEQYFGPGTRLTVT.

This clonotype was seen many times. The J gene is TRBJ2-5, the V gene TRBV4-2; D may be TRBD2 (6 bases). V was pared by 0 bases and J by 7 bases, with 15 bases between. This CDR3 is 15 amino acids long. CDR1 and CDR2 (germline): LGHNA, YNFKEQ. This CDR3 reads CASSQEGPAGLTQYF. CDR3 in DNA: TGTGCCAGCAGCCAAGAGGGCCCGGCGGGGTTGACCCAGTACTTC.

This clonotype turned up a few times. The chain uses TRBV11-2 and TRBJ2-1, with TRBD2 matching over 9 bases. This CDR3 comprises 16 residues. Germline V gives CDR1 SGHAT, CDR2 FQNNGV. Trimming at V came to 4 bases and at J to 6 bases, leaving 10 bases not matched to a gene. The CDR3 here is CASSWIAGATSNEQFF. The CDR3 nucleotides read TGTGCCAGCAGCTGGATAGCGGGGGCCACGTCCAATGAGCAGTTCTTC.

This chain's CDR3 is CASSLRSWYRGKDTEAFF. For the CDR3, the DNA is TGTGCCAGCAGTTTAAGGTCTTGGTACAGGGGGAAGGACACTGAAGCTTTCTTT. The rearrangement joins TRBV12-3 or TRBV12-4 to TRBJ1-1; 8 bases map to TRBD1. The ends lost 2 bases at V and 3 bases at J; junction bases unmatched: 14. This CDR3 comprises 18 residues.